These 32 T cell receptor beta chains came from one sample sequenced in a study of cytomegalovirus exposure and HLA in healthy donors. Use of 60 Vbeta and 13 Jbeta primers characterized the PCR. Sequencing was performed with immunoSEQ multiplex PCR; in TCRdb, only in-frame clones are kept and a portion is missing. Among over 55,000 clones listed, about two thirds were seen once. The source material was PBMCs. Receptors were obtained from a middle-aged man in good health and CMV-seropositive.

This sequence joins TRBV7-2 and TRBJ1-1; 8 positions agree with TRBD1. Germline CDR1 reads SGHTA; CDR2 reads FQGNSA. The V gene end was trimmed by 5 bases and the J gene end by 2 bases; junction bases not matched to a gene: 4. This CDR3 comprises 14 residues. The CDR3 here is CASSIGQGNTEAFF. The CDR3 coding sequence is TGTGCCAGCAGCATAGGACAGGGAAACACTGAAGCTTTCTTT.

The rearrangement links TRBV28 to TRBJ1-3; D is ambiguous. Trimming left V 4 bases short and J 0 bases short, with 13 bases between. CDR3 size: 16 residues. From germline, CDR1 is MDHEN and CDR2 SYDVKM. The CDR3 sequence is CASSSPSGASGNTIYF. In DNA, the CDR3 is TGTGCCAGCAGTTCCCCCAGTGGAGCCTCTGGAAACACCATATATTTT.

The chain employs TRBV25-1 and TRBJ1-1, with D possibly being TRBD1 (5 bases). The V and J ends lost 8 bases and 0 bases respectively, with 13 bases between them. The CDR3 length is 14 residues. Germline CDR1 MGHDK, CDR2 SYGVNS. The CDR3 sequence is CASESGRVNTEAFF. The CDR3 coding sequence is TGTGCCAGCGAATCCGGCAGGGTGAACACTGAAGCTTTCTTT.

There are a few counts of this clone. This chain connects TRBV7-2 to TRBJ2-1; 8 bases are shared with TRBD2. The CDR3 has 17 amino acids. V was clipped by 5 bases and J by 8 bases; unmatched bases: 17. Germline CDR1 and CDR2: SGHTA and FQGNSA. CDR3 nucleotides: TGTGCCAGCAGCAGCCACGGAGGTAGCGGGGAGGGATATGAGCAGTTCTTC. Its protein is CASSSHGGSGEGYEQFF.

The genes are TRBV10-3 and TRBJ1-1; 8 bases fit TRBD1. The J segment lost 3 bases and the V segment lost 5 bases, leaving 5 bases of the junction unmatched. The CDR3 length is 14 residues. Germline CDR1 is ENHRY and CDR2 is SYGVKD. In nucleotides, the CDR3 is TGTGCCATCAGTCCACAGGGGGAGCACACTGAAGCTTTCTTT. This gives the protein CAISPQGEHTEAFF.

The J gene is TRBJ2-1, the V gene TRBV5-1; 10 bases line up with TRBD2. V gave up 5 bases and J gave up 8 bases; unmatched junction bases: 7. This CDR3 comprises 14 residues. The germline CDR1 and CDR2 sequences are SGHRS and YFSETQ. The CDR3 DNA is TGCGCCAGCAGGGCTAGCGGGAGTAGGGATGAGCAGTTCTTC. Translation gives CASRASGSRDEQFF.

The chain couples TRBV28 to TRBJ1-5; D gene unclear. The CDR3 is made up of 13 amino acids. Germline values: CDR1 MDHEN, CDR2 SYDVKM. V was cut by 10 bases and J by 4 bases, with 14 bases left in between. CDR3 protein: CATPGSGNQPQHF. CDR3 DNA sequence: TGTGCCACCCCGGGTTCCGGGAATCAGCCCCAGCATTTT.

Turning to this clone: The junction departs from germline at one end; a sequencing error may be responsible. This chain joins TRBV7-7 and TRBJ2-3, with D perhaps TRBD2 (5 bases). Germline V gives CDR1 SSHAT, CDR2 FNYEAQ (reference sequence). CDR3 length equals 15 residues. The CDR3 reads CASSLGRASTDTQYF. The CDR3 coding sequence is TGTGCTAGCAGCTTAGGGCGGGCTAGCACAGATACGCAGTATTTT.

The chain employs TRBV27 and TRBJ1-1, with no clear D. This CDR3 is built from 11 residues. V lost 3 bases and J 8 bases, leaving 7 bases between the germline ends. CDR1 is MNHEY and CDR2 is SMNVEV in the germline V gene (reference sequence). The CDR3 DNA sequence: TGTGCCAGCAGTTTTGGAGGAGAAGCTTTCTTT. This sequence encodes CASSFGGEAFF.

CDR3 bases: TGTGCCAGCAGCGAAACGGGACATAGCAATGAGCAGTTCTTC. Translating it yields CASSETGHSNEQFF. The rearrangement links TRBV2 to TRBJ2-1; a weak D match, TRBD1 (6 bases). V gave up 6 bases and J gave up 6 bases, with 15 bases separating them. The CDR3 is 14 residues long. Germline loops: CDR1 SNHLY, CDR2 FYNNEI.

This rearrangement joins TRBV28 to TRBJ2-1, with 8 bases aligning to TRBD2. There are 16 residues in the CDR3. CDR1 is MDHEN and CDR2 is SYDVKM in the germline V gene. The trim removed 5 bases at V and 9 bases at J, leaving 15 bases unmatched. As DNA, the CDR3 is TGTGCCAGCAGTGGGAGTGGAAGCGGGAGACGGGGTGAGCAGTTCTTC. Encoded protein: CASSGSGSGRRGEQFF.

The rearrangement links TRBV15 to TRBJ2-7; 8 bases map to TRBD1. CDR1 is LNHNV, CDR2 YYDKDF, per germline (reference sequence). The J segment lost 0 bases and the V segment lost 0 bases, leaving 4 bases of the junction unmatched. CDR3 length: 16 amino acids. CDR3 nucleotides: TGTGCCACCAGCAGAGATCCCGGGACAGGCTCCTACGAGCAGTACTTC. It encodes CATSRDPGTGSYEQYF.

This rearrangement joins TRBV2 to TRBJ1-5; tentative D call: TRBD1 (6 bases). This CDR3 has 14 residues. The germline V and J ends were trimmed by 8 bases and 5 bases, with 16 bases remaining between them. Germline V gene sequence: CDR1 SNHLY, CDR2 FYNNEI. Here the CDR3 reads CASLPADRDQPQHF. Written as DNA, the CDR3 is TGTGCCAGCTTGCCCGCGGACAGAGATCAGCCCCAGCATTTT.

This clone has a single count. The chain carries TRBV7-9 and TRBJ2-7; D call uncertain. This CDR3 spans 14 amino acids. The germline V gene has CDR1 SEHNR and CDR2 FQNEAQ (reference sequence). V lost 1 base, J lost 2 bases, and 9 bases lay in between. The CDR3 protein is CASSLGPGTYEQYF. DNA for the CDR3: TGTGCCAGCAGCTTAGGGCCAGGTACCTACGAGCAGTACTTC.

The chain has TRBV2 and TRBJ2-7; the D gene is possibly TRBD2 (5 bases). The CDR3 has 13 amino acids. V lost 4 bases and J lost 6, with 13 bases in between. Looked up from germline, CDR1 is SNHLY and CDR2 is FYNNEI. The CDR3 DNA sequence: TGTGCCAGCAGTGGAGTTAGCGTCGGCGAGCAGTACTTC. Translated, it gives CASSGVSVGEQYF.

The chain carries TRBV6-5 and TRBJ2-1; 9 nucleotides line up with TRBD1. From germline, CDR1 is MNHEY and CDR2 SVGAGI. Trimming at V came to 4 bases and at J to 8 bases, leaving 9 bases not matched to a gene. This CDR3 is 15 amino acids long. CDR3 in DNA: TGTGCCAGCAGTTTCCTCGGGACAGGGAATTATGAGCAGTTCTTC. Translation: CASSFLGTGNYEQFF.

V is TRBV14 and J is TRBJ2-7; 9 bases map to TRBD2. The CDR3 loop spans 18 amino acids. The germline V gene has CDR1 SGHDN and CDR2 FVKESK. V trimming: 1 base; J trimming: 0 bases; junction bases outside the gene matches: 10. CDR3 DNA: TGTGCCAGCAGCCAAGTGTTAGCGGGAGTTTTCCCCTCCTACGAGCAGTACTTC. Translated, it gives CASSQVLAGVFPSYEQYF.

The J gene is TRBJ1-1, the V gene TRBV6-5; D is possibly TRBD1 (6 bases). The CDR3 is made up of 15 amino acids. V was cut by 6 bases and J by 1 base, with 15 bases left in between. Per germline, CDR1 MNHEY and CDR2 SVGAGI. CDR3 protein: CASSRSTGPNTEAFF. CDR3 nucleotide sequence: TGTGCCAGCAGCCGCTCCACAGGGCCGAACACTGAAGCTTTCTTT.

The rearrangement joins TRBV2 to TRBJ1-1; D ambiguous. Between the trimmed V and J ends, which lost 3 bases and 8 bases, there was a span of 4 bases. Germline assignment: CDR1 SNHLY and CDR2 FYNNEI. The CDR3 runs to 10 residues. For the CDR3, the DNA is TGTGCCAGCAGTGAGTTAGAAGCTTTCTTT. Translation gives CASSELEAFF. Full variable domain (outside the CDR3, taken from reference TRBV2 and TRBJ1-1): EPEVTQTPSHQVTQMGQEVILRCVPISNHLYFYWYRQILGQKVEFLVSFYNNEISEKSEIFDDQFSVERPDGSNFTLKIRSTKLEDSAMYFCASSELEAFFGQGTRLTVV.

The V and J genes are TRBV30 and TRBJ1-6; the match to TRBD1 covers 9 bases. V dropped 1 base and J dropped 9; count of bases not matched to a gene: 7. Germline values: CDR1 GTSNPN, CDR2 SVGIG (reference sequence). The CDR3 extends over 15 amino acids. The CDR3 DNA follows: TGTGCCTGGAGTGCAGACAGGGGGGAAAGTTCACCCCTCCACTTT. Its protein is CAWSADRGESSPLHF.

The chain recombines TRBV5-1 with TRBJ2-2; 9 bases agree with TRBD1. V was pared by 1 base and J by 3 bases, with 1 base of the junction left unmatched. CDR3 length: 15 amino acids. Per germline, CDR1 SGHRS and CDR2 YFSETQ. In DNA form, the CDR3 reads TGCGCCAGCAGCTTGAGACAGGGGGACACCGGGGAGCTGTTTTTT. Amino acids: CASSLRQGDTGELFF. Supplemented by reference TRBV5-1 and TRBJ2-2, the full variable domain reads KAGVTQTPRYLIKTRGQQVTLSCSPISGHRSVSWYQQTPGQGLQFLFEYFSETQRNKGNFPGRFSGRQFSNSRSEMNVSTLELGDSALYLCASSLRQGDTGELFFGEGSRLTVL.

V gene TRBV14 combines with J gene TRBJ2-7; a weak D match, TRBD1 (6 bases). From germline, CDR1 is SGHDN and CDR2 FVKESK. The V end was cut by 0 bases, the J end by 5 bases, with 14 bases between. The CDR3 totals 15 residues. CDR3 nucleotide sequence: TGTGCCAGCAGCCAAGAACAGGGAATTTCCCACGAGCAGTACTTC. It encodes CASSQEQGISHEQYF.

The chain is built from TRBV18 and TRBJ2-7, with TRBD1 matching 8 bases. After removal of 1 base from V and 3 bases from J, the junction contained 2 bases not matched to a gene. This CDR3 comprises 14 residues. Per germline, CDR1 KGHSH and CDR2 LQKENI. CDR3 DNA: TGTGCCAGCTCACCACAAGGGACAGGCTACGAGCAGTACTTC. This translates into CASSPQGTGYEQYF.

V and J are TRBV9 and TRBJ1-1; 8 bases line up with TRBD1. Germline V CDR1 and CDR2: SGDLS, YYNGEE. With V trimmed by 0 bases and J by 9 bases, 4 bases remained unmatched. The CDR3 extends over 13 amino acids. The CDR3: CASSVEDRGQAFF. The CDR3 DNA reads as TGTGCCAGCAGCGTAGAAGACAGGGGACAAGCTTTCTTT.

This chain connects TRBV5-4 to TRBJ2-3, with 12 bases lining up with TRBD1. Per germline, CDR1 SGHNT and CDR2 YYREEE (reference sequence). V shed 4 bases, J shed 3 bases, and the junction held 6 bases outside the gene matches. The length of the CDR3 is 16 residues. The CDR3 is CASSLPGQGATDTQYF. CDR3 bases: TGTGCCAGCAGCCTACCGGGACAGGGGGCGACAGATACGCAGTATTTT. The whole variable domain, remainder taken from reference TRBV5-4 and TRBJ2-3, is ETGVTQSPTHLIKTRGQQVTLRCSSQSGHNTVSWYQQALGQGPQFIFQYYREEENGRGNFPPRFSGLQFPNYSSELNVNALELDDSALYLCASSLPGQGATDTQYFGPGTRLTVL.

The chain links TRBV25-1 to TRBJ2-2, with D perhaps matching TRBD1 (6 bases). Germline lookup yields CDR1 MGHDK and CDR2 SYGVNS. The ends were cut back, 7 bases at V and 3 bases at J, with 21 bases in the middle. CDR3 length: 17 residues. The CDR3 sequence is CASTRGAGDRYTGELFF. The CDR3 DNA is TGTGCCAGCACCCGAGGGGCAGGGGATCGGTACACCGGGGAGCTGTTTTTT.

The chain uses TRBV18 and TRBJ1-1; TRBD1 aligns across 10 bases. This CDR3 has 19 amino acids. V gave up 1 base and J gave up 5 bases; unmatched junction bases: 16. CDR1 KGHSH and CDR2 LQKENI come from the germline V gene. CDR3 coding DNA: TGTGCCAGCTCACCACGCTACTTAAAACCGGGACAGGGGAGGACTGAAGCTTTCTTT. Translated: CASSPRYLKPGQGRTEAFF.

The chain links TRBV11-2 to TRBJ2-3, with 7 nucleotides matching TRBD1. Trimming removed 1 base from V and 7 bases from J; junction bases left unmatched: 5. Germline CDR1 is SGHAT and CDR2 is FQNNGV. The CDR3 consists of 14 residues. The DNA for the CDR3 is TGTGCCAGCAGCTTAGTGGGGACAGAAAATACGCAGTATTTT. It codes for CASSLVGTENTQYF.

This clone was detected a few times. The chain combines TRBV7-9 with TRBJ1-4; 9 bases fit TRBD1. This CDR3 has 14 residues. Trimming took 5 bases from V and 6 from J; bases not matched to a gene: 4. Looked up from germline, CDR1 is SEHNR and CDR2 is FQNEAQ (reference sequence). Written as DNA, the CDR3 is TGTGCCAGCAGCCAGAGACAGGGGGATGAAAAACTGTTTTTT. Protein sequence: CASSQRQGDEKLFF. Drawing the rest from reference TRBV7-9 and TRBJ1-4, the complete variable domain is DTGVSQNPRHKITKRGQNVTFRCDPISEHNRLYWYRQTLGQGPEFLTYFQNEAQLEKSRLLSDRFSAERPKGSFSTLEIQRTEQGDSAMYLCASSQRQGDEKLFFGSGTQLSVL.

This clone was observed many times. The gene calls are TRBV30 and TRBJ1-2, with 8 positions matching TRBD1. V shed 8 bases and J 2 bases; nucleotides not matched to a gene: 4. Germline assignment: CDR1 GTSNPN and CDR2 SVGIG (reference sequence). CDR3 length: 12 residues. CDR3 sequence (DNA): TGTGCCCGGGACAGGAGGAACTATGGCTACACCTTC. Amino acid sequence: CARDRRNYGYTF.

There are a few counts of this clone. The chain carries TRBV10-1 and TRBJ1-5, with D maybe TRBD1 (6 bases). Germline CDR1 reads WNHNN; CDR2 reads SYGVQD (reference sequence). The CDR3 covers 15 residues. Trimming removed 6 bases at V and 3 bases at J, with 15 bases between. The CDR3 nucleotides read TGCGCCAGCAGAGGACAGAAGAATCTCAATCAGCCCCAGCATTTT. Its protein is CASRGQKNLNQPQHF.

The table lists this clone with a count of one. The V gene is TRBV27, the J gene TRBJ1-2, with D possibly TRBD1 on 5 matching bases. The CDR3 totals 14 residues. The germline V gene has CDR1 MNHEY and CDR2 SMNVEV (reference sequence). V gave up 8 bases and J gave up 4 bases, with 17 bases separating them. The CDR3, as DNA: TGTGCCAGCCAGTTTAAGGCAGGGCCCTATGGCTACACCTTC. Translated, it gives CASQFKAGPYGYTF.